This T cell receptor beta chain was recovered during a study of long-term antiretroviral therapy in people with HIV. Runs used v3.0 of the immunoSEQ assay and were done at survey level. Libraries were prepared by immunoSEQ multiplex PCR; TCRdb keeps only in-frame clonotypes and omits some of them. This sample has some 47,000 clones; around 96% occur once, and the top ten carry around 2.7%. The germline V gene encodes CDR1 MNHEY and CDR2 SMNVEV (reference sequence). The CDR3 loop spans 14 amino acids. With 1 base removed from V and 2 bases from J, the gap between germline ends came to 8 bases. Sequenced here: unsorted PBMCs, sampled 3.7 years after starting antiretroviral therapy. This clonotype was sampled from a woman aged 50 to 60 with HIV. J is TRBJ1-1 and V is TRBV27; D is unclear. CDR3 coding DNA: TGTGCCAGCAGTTTATACGAGGATAACACTGAAGCTTTCTTT. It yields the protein CASSLYEDNTEAFF.